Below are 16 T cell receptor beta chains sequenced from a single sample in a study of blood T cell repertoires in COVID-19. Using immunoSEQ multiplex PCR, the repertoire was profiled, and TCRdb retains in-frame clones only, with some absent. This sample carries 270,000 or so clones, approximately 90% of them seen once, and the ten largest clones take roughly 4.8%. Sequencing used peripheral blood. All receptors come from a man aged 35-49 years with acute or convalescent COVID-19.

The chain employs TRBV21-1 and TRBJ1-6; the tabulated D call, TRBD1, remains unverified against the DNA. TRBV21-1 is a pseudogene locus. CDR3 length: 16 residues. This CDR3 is CASSPSGTGYNSPLHF. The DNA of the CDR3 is TGTGCCAGCAGCCCGTCCGGGACAGGATATAATTCACCCCTCCACTTT.

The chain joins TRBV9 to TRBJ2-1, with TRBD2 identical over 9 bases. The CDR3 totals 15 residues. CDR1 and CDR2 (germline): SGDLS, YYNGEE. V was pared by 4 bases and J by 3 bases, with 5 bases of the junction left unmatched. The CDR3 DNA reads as TGTGCCAGCAGCTTCAGCGGGGGGTTCTACAATGAGCAGTTCTTC. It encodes CASSFSGGFYNEQFF.

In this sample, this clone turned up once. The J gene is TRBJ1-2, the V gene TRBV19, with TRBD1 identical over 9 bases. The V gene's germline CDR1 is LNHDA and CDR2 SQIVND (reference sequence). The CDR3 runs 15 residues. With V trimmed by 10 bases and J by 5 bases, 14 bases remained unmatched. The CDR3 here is CATTKTGTGSYGYTF. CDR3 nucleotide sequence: TGTGCCACTACGAAGACCGGGACAGGGTCTTATGGCTACACCTTC.

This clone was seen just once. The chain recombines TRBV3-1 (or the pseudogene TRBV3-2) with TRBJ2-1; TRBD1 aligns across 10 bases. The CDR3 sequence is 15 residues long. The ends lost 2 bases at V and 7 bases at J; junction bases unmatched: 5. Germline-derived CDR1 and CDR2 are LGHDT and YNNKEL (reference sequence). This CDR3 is CASSQRDRGRNEQFF. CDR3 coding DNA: TGTGCCAGCAGCCAAAGGGACAGGGGTAGGAATGAGCAGTTCTTC.

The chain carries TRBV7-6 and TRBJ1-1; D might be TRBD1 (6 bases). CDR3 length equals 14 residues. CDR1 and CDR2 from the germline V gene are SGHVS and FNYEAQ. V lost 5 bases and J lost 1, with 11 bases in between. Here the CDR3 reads CASSRDNANTEAFF. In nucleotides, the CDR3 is TGTGCCAGCAGCCGGGACAATGCGAACACTGAAGCTTTCTTT.

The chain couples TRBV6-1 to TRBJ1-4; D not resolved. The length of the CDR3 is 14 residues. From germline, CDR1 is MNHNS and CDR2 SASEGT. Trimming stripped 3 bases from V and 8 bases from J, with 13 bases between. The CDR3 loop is CASSDSVREEKLFF. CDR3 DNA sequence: TGTGCCAGCAGTGACAGCGTTAGGGAGGAAAAACTGTTTTTT.

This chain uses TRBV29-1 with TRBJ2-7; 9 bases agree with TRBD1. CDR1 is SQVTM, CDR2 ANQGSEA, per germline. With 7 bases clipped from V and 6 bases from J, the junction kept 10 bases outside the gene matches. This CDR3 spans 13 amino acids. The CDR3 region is CSGSRDRAGEQYF. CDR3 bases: TGCAGCGGATCCCGGGACAGGGCTGGCGAGCAGTACTTC.

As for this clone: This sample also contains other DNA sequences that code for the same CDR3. Written as DNA, the CDR3 is TGTGCCAGCAGTTCGACAGGGAACTATGGCTACACCTTC. It specifies CASSSTGNYGYTF. The gene calls are TRBV6-5 and TRBJ1-2, with TRBD1 matching 7 bases. Germline CDR1 and CDR2: MNHEY and SVGAGI. J lost 2 bases, V lost 4 bases, and 1 base had no gene match. The CDR3 consists of 13 residues.

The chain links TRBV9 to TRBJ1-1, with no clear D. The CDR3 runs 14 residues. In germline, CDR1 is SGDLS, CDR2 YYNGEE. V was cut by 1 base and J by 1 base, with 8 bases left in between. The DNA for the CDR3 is TGTGCCAGCAGCGTAAGTCCAGGGAACACTGAAGCTTTCTTT. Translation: CASSVSPGNTEAFF.

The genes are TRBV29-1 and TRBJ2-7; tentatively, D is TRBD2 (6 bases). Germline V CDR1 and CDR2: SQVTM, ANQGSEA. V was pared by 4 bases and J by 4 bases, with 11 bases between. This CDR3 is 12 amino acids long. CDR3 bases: TGCAGCGTTGTCGGGGGATCGTACGAGCAGTACTTC. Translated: CSVVGGSYEQYF.

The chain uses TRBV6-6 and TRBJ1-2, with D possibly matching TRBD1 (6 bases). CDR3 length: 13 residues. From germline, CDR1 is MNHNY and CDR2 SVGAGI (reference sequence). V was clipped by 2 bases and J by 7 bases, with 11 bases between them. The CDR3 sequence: CASSYGQRGGYTF. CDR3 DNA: TGTGCCAGCAGTTACGGACAGCGAGGTGGCTACACCTTC.

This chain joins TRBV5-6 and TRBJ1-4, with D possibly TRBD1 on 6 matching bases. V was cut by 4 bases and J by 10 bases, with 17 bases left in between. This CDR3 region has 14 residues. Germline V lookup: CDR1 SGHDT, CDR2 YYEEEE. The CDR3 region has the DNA TGTGCCAGCAGCGGCCGGGACACTCGAGGAAAACTGTTTTTT. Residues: CASSGRDTRGKLFF.

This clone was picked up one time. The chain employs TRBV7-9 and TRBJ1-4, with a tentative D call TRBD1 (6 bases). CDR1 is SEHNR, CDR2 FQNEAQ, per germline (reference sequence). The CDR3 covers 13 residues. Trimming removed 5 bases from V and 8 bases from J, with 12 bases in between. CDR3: CASSPTGREKLFF. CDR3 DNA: TGTGCCAGCAGCCCCACAGGGAGAGAAAAACTGTTTTTT.

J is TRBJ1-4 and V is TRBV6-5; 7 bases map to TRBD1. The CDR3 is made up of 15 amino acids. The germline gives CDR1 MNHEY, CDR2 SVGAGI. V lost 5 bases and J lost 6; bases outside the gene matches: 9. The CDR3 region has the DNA TGTGCCAGCAGTAAAACGACAGGGTTGGATGAAAAACTGTTTTTT. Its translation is CASSKTTGLDEKLFF.

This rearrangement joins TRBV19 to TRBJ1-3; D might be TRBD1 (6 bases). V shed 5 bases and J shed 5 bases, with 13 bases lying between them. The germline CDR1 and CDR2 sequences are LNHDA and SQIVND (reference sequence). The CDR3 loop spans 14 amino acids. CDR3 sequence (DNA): TGTGCCAGTAGTTCGACAGGAGGCCGAAACACCATATATTTT. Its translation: CASSSTGGRNTIYF.

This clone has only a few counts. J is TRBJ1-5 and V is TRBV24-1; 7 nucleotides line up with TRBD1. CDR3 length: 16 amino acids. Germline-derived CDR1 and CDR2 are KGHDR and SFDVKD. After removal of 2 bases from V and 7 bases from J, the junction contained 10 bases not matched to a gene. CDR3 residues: CATSDSHTGANQPQHF. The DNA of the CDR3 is TGTGCCACCAGTGATTCCCACACAGGGGCGAACCAGCCCCAGCATTTT.